This T cell receptor beta chain was profiled in a study of blood T cells in healthy people across ages. Deletions cut 1 base from V and 8 bases from J, with 13 bases between. CDR1 is DFQATT and CDR2 is SNEGSKA in the germline V gene (reference sequence). The CDR3 contains 13 residues. A sample-barcoded 5' primer and a J-beta primer mix were used in a second PCR of roughly 6 to 12 cycles. TCRdb ran MiXCR on the 5' RACE reads and lists one entry per CDR3 protein. The sample lists approximately 810,000 distinct CDR3 sequences, around 26% occurring once. The chain links TRBV20-1 to TRBJ2-3, with TRBD2 as a possible D gene (5 bases). What was sequenced was blood. This clonotype originated in a woman aged 80 or over in good health. In DNA, the CDR3 is TGCAGTGCTAGAGTTGAGGGAGTAGCTACGCAGTATTTT. Its protein is CSARVEGVATQYF.